The 27 T cell receptor beta chains reported below all come from one sample, sequenced in a study of lymphopenia after photon versus proton radiotherapy. Sequenced by immunoSEQ multiplex PCR; TCRdb stores in-frame clones only, minus some. The data contain 55,000 to 75,000 clones, roughly 90% of them singletons. The sample was peripheral blood, taken from a patient treated with photon-based radiotherapy. The receptors shown here come from a woman in her 70s with pancreatic cancer.

This clone was recorded once. The chain recombines TRBV6-5 with TRBJ2-3, with 9 bases matching TRBD2. J gave up 3 bases and V 2 bases, and 6 bases lay outside the gene matches. The CDR3 runs 16 residues. Germline CDR1 reads MNHEY; CDR2 reads SVGAGI. This CDR3 is CASSYNSGSGTDTQYF. CDR3 nucleotide sequence: TGTGCCAGCAGTTACAATAGCGGGAGTGGTACAGATACGCAGTATTTT.

This clone has more than one count but fewer than ten. The gene calls are TRBV7-2 and TRBJ2-5; no definite D call. This CDR3 region has 15 residues. Germline lookup yields CDR1 SGHTA and CDR2 FQGNSA. V shed 4 bases and J shed 2 bases, with 14 bases lying between them. In nucleotides, the CDR3 is TGTGCCAGCAGCTCCGAGTGGGGTTGGCAAGAGACCCAGTACTTC. Its protein is CASSSEWGWQETQYF.

This chain uses TRBV30 with TRBJ2-7, with TRBD2 matching 8 bases. V lost 0 bases and J lost 3; bases outside the gene matches: 13. The CDR3 contains 17 residues. Germline CDR1 reads GTSNPN; CDR2 reads SVGIG (reference sequence). The DNA of the CDR3 is TGTGCCTGGAGTGTACGTAGACTAGCGAGGAGGAACTACGAGCAGTACTTC. Its translation is CAWSVRRLARRNYEQYF.

This clone was seen a single time. The chain is built from TRBV2 and TRBJ1-6; 7 bases match TRBD1. Germline V gene lookup returns CDR1 SNHLY and CDR2 FYNNEI. The CDR3 has 13 amino acids. V was pared by 7 bases and J by 7 bases, with 4 bases of the junction left unmatched. The chain's CDR3 is CASTGQRNSPLHF. The CDR3 region has the DNA TGTGCCAGCACGGGACAGAGAAATTCACCCCTCCACTTT.

The chain links TRBV5-1 to TRBJ1-1; 9 bases fit TRBD1. The CDR3 is made up of 15 amino acids. Germline V lookup: CDR1 SGHRS, CDR2 YFSETQ. With 4 bases clipped from V and 1 base from J, the junction kept 5 bases outside the gene matches. The CDR3 loop is CASSPMGQGNTEAFF. As DNA, the CDR3 is TGCGCCAGCAGCCCGATGGGACAGGGGAACACTGAAGCTTTCTTT.

The chain couples TRBV7-8 to TRBJ1-5, with D uncertain. The CDR3 is made up of 13 amino acids. Trimming took 5 bases from V and 0 from J, leaving 5 bases between them. In germline, CDR1 is SGHVS, CDR2 FQNEAQ. The CDR3 spells CASSQDSNQPQHF. The DNA of the CDR3 is TGTGCCAGCAGCCAAGATAGCAATCAGCCCCAGCATTTT.

The rearrangement uses TRBV19 and TRBJ2-3; the D call may be TRBD1 or TRBD2 (7 bases each). This CDR3 has 14 amino acids. Looked up from germline, CDR1 is LNHDA and CDR2 is SQIVND (reference sequence). Trimming pared 5 bases from V and 3 bases from J, leaving 12 bases between. The CDR3 is CASSYRGGTDTQYF. Here the CDR3 DNA reads TGTGCCAGTAGTTACAGGGGAGGGACAGATACGCAGTATTTT.

This sequence joins TRBV5-1 and TRBJ2-5, with a possible D match to TRBD1 (5 bases). CDR3 length: 14 amino acids. V was clipped by 5 bases and J by 0 bases, with 11 bases between them. Germline CDR1 and CDR2: SGHRS and YFSETQ. DNA for the CDR3: TGCGCCAGCAGACCCCTAGGGGACCAAGAGACCCAGTACTTC. Its protein is CASRPLGDQETQYF.

CDR3 bases: TGTGCCAGCAGATCCGGGACTAGCGGGGGCCGGGAGCTGTTTTTT. Translation gives CASRSGTSGGRELFF. The chain is built from TRBV27 and TRBJ2-2, with TRBD2 matching over 14 bases. The germline gives CDR1 MNHEY, CDR2 SMNVEV (reference sequence). V trimming: 6 bases; J trimming: 9 bases; junction bases outside the gene matches: 6. This CDR3 spans 15 amino acids.

The chain is built from TRBV7-8 and TRBJ2-7; the D is unclear. The germline V gene encodes CDR1 SGHVS and CDR2 FQNEAQ. CDR3 size: 14 residues. The V end was cut by 2 bases, the J end by 5 bases, with 13 bases between. The CDR3 loop reads CASSLFATRNEQYF. DNA for the CDR3: TGTGCCAGCAGCTTATTCGCCACAAGAAACGAGCAGTACTTC.

This clone occurred a few times. The gene calls are TRBV25-1 and TRBJ2-2; D may be TRBD1 (5 bases). The germline gives CDR1 MGHDK, CDR2 SYGVNS. The CDR3 has 15 amino acids. Trimming took off 3 bases at V and 1 base at J, with 9 bases between the two ends. CDR3 region: CASSDWTQNTGELFF. In nucleotides, the CDR3 is TGTGCCAGCAGTGACTGGACACAGAACACCGGGGAGCTGTTTTTT.

The table lists this clone with a count of one. This chain links TRBV28 with TRBJ2-3; 9 bases are a match to TRBD2. Germline assignment: CDR1 MDHEN and CDR2 SYDVKM. The CDR3 has 16 amino acids. J was trimmed by 0 bases and V by 5 bases; bases with no gene match: 6. The CDR3 here is CASSPGLASSTDTQYF. CDR3 bases: TGTGCCAGCAGTCCAGGACTAGCGAGTAGCACAGATACGCAGTATTTT.

This sequence joins TRBV5-5 and TRBJ1-1, with a tentative D call TRBD1 (6 bases). The CDR3 sequence is 15 residues long. In germline, CDR1 is SGHKS, CDR2 YYEKEE (reference sequence). V gave up 0 bases and J gave up 3 bases, with 12 bases separating them. CDR3 nucleotide sequence: TGTGCCAGCAGCTTGGCAGGGGAGGGTTACACTGAAGCTTTCTTT. This codes for CASSLAGEGYTEAFF.

This sequence joins TRBV6-1 and TRBJ1-1; 7 positions match TRBD1. The CDR3 consists of 14 residues. CDR1 MNHNS and CDR2 SASEGT come from the germline V gene. V gave up 11 bases and J gave up 1 base; unmatched junction bases: 10. The CDR3 spells CAGQTGTANTEAFF. DNA for the CDR3: TGTGCCGGACAAACCGGGACAGCGAACACTGAAGCTTTCTTT.

The chain employs TRBV11-1 and TRBJ2-7, with 8 bases fitting TRBD2. The CDR3 contains 14 residues. The germline V gene has CDR1 SGHAT and CDR2 FQDESV (reference sequence). Trimming cost V 4 bases and J 5 bases; bases outside gene matches: 7. CDR3 loop: CASSSAGGRDEQYF. DNA of the CDR3: TGTGCCAGCAGCTCCGCGGGAGGCCGGGACGAGCAGTACTTC.

This chain uses TRBV10-3 with TRBJ2-3; TRBD2 agrees at 14 bases. V gave up 6 bases and J gave up 6 bases; unmatched junction bases: 11. The germline V gene has CDR1 ENHRY and CDR2 SYGVKD. The CDR3 runs 17 residues. CDR3 nucleotides: TGTGCCATCAGCCCGGGACTAGCGGGGGCGCAAAGGGATACGCAGTATTTT. It specifies CAISPGLAGAQRDTQYF.

V and J are TRBV4-1 and TRBJ2-5; 16 nucleotides match TRBD2. Germline values: CDR1 MGHRA, CDR2 YSYEKL. This CDR3 region has 19 residues. V gave up 1 base and J gave up 1 base; unmatched junction bases: 6. This chain's CDR3 is CASSQAGTSGRGAQETQYF. The CDR3 DNA reads TGCGCCAGCAGCCAAGCCGGGACTAGCGGGAGGGGGGCCCAAGAGACCCAGTACTTC.

The rearrangement uses TRBV4-2 and TRBJ2-7, with 12 nucleotides matching TRBD2. The CDR3 length is 18 residues. Germline CDR1 and CDR2: LGHNA and YNFKEQ. Losses at the gene ends were 0 bases for V and 3 bases for J; bases not matched to a gene: 9. The CDR3: CASSQDLLLAGGSYEQYF. CDR3 coding DNA: TGTGCCAGCAGCCAAGATTTGTTACTAGCGGGAGGCAGCTACGAGCAGTACTTC.

This clone occurred once. The J gene is TRBJ2-1, the V gene TRBV7-2, with 8 bases that match TRBD2. The J segment lost 0 bases and the V segment lost 5 bases, leaving 6 bases of the junction unmatched. This CDR3 contains 16 residues. CDR1 is SGHTA, CDR2 FQGNSA, per germline. The CDR3 loop is CASSVGGDHSYNEQFF. The CDR3 nucleotides read TGTGCCAGCAGCGTCGGGGGGGACCACTCCTACAATGAGCAGTTCTTC. The full variable domain, rest sourced from reference TRBV7-2 and TRBJ2-1, is GAGVSQSPSNKVTEKGKDVELRCDPISGHTALYWYRQSLGQGLEFLIYFQGNSAPDKSGLPSDRFSAERTGGSVSTLTIQRTQQEDSAVYLCASSVGGDHSYNEQFFGPGTRLTVL.

J is TRBJ2-1 and V is TRBV27, with 13 bases fitting TRBD2. The CDR3 sequence is 16 residues long. Per germline, CDR1 MNHEY and CDR2 SMNVEV (reference sequence). The junction had 4 bases not matched to a gene; V was cut back by 8 bases and J by 0 bases. The CDR3 DNA is TGTGCCAGCTCCCGGACTAGCGGGAGCTCCTACAATGAGCAGTTCTTC. It is translated as CASSRTSGSSYNEQFF.

The count of this clone is one. The J gene is TRBJ2-3, the V gene TRBV14, with TRBD2 as a possible D gene (6 bases). The CDR3 runs to 14 residues. CDR1 is SGHDN, CDR2 FVKESK, per germline. V lost 4 bases and J lost 2, with 10 bases in between. The CDR3 DNA reads as TGTGCCAGCAGCCGGCGGGACCCCACAGATACGCAGTATTTT. Its protein is CASSRRDPTDTQYF.

This chain links TRBV7-2 with TRBJ2-2; 16 bases agree with TRBD2. The germline V gene encodes CDR1 SGHTA and CDR2 FQGNSA. V lost 4 bases, J lost 5 bases, and 1 base stayed unmatched. This CDR3 is built from 16 residues. The CDR3 loop is CASSWGLAGGTGELFF. The CDR3 DNA sequence: TGTGCCAGCAGCTGGGGACTAGCGGGAGGGACCGGGGAGCTGTTTTTT.

This clone was counted a single time. V usage is TRBV7-9 and J usage is TRBJ1-3; the D is unclear. With 5 bases removed from V and 2 bases from J, the gap between germline ends came to 16 bases. This CDR3 region has 16 residues. The V gene's germline CDR1 is SEHNR and CDR2 FQNEAQ (reference sequence). CDR3: CASSPPTEVPGNTIYF. The CDR3, as DNA: TGTGCCAGCAGCCCCCCCACCGAGGTACCTGGAAACACCATATATTTT.

The rearrangement links TRBV7-2 to TRBJ2-1; D is perhaps TRBD2 (5 bases). Germline V gene data show CDR1 as SGHTA and CDR2 as FQGNSA. This CDR3 has 14 residues. V was pared by 5 bases and J by 6 bases, with 14 bases between. CDR3 sequence reads: CASSPRGSFNEQFF. The DNA of the CDR3 is TGTGCCAGCAGCCCGCGAGGGAGTTTCAATGAGCAGTTCTTC.

The chain couples TRBV7-3 to TRBJ2-5; perhaps TRBD2 as D (6 bases). The CDR3 runs 14 residues. V gave up 5 bases and J gave up 5 bases, with 15 bases separating them. CDR1 SGHTA and CDR2 FQGTGA come from the germline V gene. The DNA of the CDR3 is TGTGCCAGCAGCCCCTCTAGCGTCGGGGAGACCCAGTACTTC. Residues: CASSPSSVGETQYF.

This sequence joins TRBV4-2 and TRBJ2-3, with D perhaps matching TRBD2 (6 bases). V shed 2 bases and J shed 4 bases, with 16 bases lying between them. The germline CDR1 and CDR2 sequences are LGHNA and YNFKEQ. CDR3 length: 16 residues. The CDR3 sequence: CASSQTGTWAPDTQYF. CDR3 bases: TGTGCCAGCAGCCAAACCGGGACTTGGGCGCCAGATACGCAGTATTTT.

This clone was seen once. The chain recombines TRBV4-1 with TRBJ1-2; a possible D gene is TRBD1 (6 bases). There are 14 residues in the CDR3. The V gene's germline CDR1 is MGHRA and CDR2 YSYEKL. Trimming stripped 4 bases from V and 2 bases from J, with 11 bases between. For the CDR3, the DNA is TGCGCCAGCAGCCGTACCGGGACAAACTATGGCTACACCTTC. It translates to CASSRTGTNYGYTF.